The present entry profiles one TCR beta chain with its context. In this sample, this clone turned up once. Its antigen has not been determined. Base-call qualities are not available, and no considerably larger clone is one nucleotide away. Using the deep immunoSEQ assay, TCR CDR3 regions were amplified from genomic DNA by multiplex PCR. Extracted genomic DNA from each cell subset was spread evenly across all wells of several immunoSEQ 96-well plates, with each plate serving as a replicate. Each replicate PCR for sorted subsets received around 0.2 ug genomic DNA, equal to tens of thousands of T cell genomes. Purified libraries were quantified with a Qubit 3.0 fluorometer, sized on a Bioanalyzer 2100, and re-quantified with the KAPA Library Quantification kit. A separate single-read 150-cycle Illumina NextSeq 550 flow cell was used to sequence each immunoSEQ 96-well plate. On the authors' methods: Because only junctional sequences without quality scores were contained in the immunoSEQ output, filtering matching that applied to full-length reads could not be performed. To assign V/J genes and CDR3, sequences were annotated using PyIR, a Python wrapper for IgBLAST v1.9, with IMGT germline references. Any read was removed if the V/J assignment was weak (E-value above 1e-6), the CDR3 was missing, or the read contained stop codons, out-of-frame junctions, or ambiguous translated residues. V3J clonotypes were defined by identical inferred V gene, J gene, and CDR3 amino acid sequence. The percentage overlap between two repertoires was calculated by dividing the number of shared unique clonotypes by the size of the smaller repertoire. Richness of each repertoire was evaluated using RTK rarefaction, the Chao1 estimator, and Recon v2.1 estimates of unobserved clonotypes. Generation probabilities for all TCRbeta clonotypes obtained by the gDNA method from several donors were computed using OLGA. Drawn from immuneACCESS, this table holds only the in-frame rearrangements with V and J called that TCRdb kept. Clones are partly lost; checked studies trace under half to an unresolved V gene and leave the rest unexplained. Clone size and V and J calls were adopted from that table, with D and trimming inferred from the DNA. The sample data list over 2,000,000 clones, and 80% to 95% of these were observed just once. The ten largest clones capture approximately 1.6% of the sample.

CD8 naive samples consisted of CD45RO-negative cells that were positively selected for CCR7, yielding a CD45RA+CCR7+ population without TemRA cells. Donors were healthy HIV-negative adults with no recently reported acute infections or vaccinations. All donors were Caucasian adults living in Nashville, Tennessee, USA. Blood was obtained by leukapheresis, after which PBMCs were separated by Ficoll-Histopaque density gradient centrifugation and cryopreserved in liquid nitrogen vapor phase. Analytical flow cytometry was used to check the purity and quantity of each magnetically sorted T cell population. Genomic DNA was isolated from every sorted fraction and measured by UV absorbance on a Nanodrop 2000c. The sample belongs to a study of shared clonotypes between healthy human individuals (dated by TCRdb to 2018 to 2020). For the study in its entirety: The cohort comprised two women and a few men aged 18 to 49 years. The study deeply sequenced blood TCR repertoires of five healthy adults to estimate repertoire size and the extent of clonotype sharing between individuals. For each donor, three plates each were used for CD4 naive and CD4 memory, two plates were used for CD8 naive, and one plate was used for CD8 memory. Libraries were prepared and TCR repertoires were sequenced by different laboratories using diverse techniques, in order to increase sequencing depth and limit assay-specific biases. Leukapheresis yielded between about 0.85 and 9 billion PBMCs per donor. Broader findings and caveats from the paper: The genetic and exposure-history diversity represented was limited by the small number of donors. Approximately 5% of naive CD4, more than 3% of naive CD8, roughly 2.4% of memory CD4, and 0.35% to 0.4% of memory CD8 clonotypes were shared across several donors. Pairwise subsampling led to the expectation that sequencing depth would affect the degree of clonotype sharing among donors. Naive subsets generally had larger estimated clonotype richness than memory subsets. Only blood was sampled, and tissue TCR repertoires likely differ from those in blood. Rarefaction of sorted-subset datasets indicated incomplete sequencing despite the large sequencing depth. Compared with non-shared clonotypes, the clonotypes found in all four sorted-subset donors had higher generation probabilities.

In the germline V gene, CDR1 corresponds to SGHDT and CDR2 to YYEEEE. The junction shows trimming of 7 bases on V and 2 bases on J, and the gene matches do not reach 9 bases of it. Spanning cysteine to phenylalanine, the CDR3 consists of 14 amino acids. Just the 42-base CDR3 DNA is kept, in frame starting at base 1. Sequencing was carried out using naive CD8+ T cells from PBMCs. Sample cell subset or site, as interpreted from the label and publication: CD45RA+CCR7+. The TCR comes from a young man in good health. Some clones in this sample may be carry-over from other donors' samples. The V and J genes are TRBV5-6 and TRBJ2-7, with 7 central nucleotides matching TRBD1. DNA sequence: TGTGCCAGCTGCCCTAGAGGGGGCCCCTACGAGCAGTACTTC. It encodes CASCPRGGPYEQYF.